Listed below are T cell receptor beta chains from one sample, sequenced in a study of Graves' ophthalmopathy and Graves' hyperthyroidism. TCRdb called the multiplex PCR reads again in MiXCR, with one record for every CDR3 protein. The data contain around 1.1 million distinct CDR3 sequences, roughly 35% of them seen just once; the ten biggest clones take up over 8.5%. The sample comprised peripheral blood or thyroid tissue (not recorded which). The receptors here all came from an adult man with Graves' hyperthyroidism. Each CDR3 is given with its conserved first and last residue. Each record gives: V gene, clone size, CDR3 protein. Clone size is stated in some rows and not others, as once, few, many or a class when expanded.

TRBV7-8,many,CASSRSWGDNQPQHF
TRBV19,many,CASSTQLQPQHF
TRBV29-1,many,CSVESTSSYEQYF
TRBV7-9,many,CASSSPWTATYEQYF
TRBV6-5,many,CASRDSYSNQPQHF
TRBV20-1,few,CSARDRVPGQGWTYEQYF
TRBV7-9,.,CASSIALTSTDTQYF
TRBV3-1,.,CASQHLQGQPQHF
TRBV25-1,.,CASSEGGRDNSPLHF
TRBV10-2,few,CASSESTFNQPQHF
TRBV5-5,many,CASSKTAGTEAFF
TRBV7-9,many,CASSLVFNSGNTIYF
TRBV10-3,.,CAISDVAGAETQYF
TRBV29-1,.,CSRPGTGSYEQYF
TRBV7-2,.,CASRFDRANYGYTF
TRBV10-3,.,CAISDRGPLPRGELFF
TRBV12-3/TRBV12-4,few,CASSLAKELQETQYF
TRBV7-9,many,CASSLDSSNSPLHF
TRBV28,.,CASKRGGDEKLFF
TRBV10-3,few,CAILSAGSILNTGELFF
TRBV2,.,CASSEDLDTQYF
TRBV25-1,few,CASSPPTLYEQYF
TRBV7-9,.,CASSLSQDEQYF
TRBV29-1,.,CSVLPQGGQPQHF
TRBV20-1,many,CSARRTGPSQPQHF
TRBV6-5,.,CASSTDGKNQPQHF
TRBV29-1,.,CSAFFGLAGGELFF
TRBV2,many,CASTPRGGRGYEQYF
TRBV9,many,CASSVGGSSEQYF
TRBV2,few,CASSSSGGNLGWAFF